Sequencing of this T cell receptor beta chain was carried out in a study of resident and recirculating memory T cells in vitiligo. The protocol was immunoSEQ multiplex PCR, while the TCRdb copy is restricted to in-frame clones and leaves out a portion. The repertoire consists of 40,000 to 45,000 clones, with around 90% occurring once and the leading ten covering roughly 4.7%. The CDR3 sequence is 15 residues long. Germline V gene lookup returns CDR1 MNHEY and CDR2 SMNVEV (reference sequence). Between the trimmed V and J ends, which lost 4 bases and 1 base, there was a span of 13 bases. Material: blood. This chain uses TRBV27 with TRBJ1-1; weak D call: TRBD1 (5 bases). The TCR comes from a male donor with vitiligo. This chain's CDR3 is CASSSRGGANTEAFF. The CDR3 DNA sequence: TGTGCCAGCAGTTCCCGGGGCGGGGCGAACACTGAAGCTTTCTTT.